This TCR beta chain originates from a study of tumor T cells in aggressive B-cell lymphoma. Libraries were prepared by immunoSEQ multiplex PCR; TCRdb keeps only in-frame clonotypes and omits some of them. The repertoire holds 920 or so clones, with 88% as singletons. Trimming cost V 4 bases and J 0 bases, with 10 bases left between them. The CDR3 is made up of 13 amino acids. Germline CDR1 and CDR2: SQVTM and ANQGSEA. The sample taken for sequencing was tumor tissue. The sequence was obtained from an adult with diffuse large B cell lymphoma. The J gene is TRBJ2-7, the V gene TRBV29-1, with D possibly TRBD2 on 6 matching bases. The CDR3 nucleotides read TGCAGCGTTGTTAGGCGGGGCTCCTACGAGCAGTACTTC. It yields the protein CSVVRRGSYEQYF.